This TCR beta chain derives from a study of PD-1 blockade in classical Hodgkin lymphoma. The data were produced by immunoSEQ multiplex PCR, yet TCRdb's version contains in-frame clones alone and is incomplete. This sample has about 61,000 clones, with 70% to 90% found just once. Overall study results and limits: Patients who initiated nivolumab within 1 year of ASCT were excluded. At C4D1, TCR diversity had climbed significantly for CD4+ cells, though not for CD8+ cells. Newly diagnosed patients and complete responders had comparable diversity at baseline.

As to this clone: Its specificity is not known.

The CDR3 spans 14 residues. CDR1 is SGHRS, CDR2 YFSETQ, per germline. V lost 7 bases, J lost 4 bases, and 17 bases lay in between. Time point reported: cycle 4 day 1 (C4D1), after 5 to 7 weeks of nivolumab. Patients all relapsed after autologous stem cell transplantation, and there was variation in brentuximab vedotin exposure. Patients showed best responses of complete response, partial response or progressive disease. The V and J genes are TRBV5-1 and TRBJ1-2; D perhaps matches TRBD1 (5 bases). The specimen was peripheral blood mononuclear cells (PBMCs), collected before the fourth cycle of nivolumab. The sequence came from a human donor with classical Hodgkin lymphoma. CDR3 amino acids: CASEPDGGGYGYTF. CDR3 bases: TGCGCCAGCGAACCCGACGGTGGGGGCTATGGCTACACCTTC.